This entry features one T cell receptor beta chain sequence. Its recognized antigen is unknown. No much larger clone is present one base from it, and per-base qualities are unavailable. This sample was included in a study of blood T cell repertoires in COVID-19 (dated by TCRdb to about 2020). As for the study more broadly: Samples from collaborators originated in the United States, Italy and Spain and spanned both the acute and convalescent phases of COVID-19. The material from the prospective study consisted of cDNA or gDNA derived from T cells, B-cell-depleted T cells, or PBMCs. The dataset comprised deeply sampled blood TCRbeta repertoires from subjects exposed to, actively infected with, or recovered from COVID-19. A freely available public database, intended as a resource for researchers studying the immune response to SARS-CoV-2, is where the repertoires were released. Samples were obtained from the ongoing ImmuneRACE study (first 160 participants) and from over 1,000 subjects provided by 6 global collaborators. Sample metadata almost always included a de-identified subject ID, COVID-19 status, age in years and sex. HLA class I and class II types, where available, came from metadata supplied by the sample provider rather than from assay-based typing. Overall study outcomes, separate from this receptor: How much clinical and demographic metadata was included differed by source and by participant, and the metadata was provided uncurated.

TCRbeta CDR3 regions were amplified from genomic DNA using the immunoSEQ Assay, a bias-controlled multiplex PCR. The original pipeline was this. Within the assay, amplification of reference gene primers was used to estimate how many nucleated cells each sample contained. To quantify the absolute abundance of each unique TCRbeta CDR3 rearrangement, sequence reads were collapsed and filtered. Productive Simpson clonality was computed per sample as the square root of Simpson's diversity index over productive rearrangements. Sourced from immuneACCESS, this table was stored by TCRdb with only in-frame sequences that have V and J called. A share of the clones is absent; for the studies checked, an unresolved V gene accounts for under half, and the remainder has no known explanation. V and J calls and clone size follow that table, whereas D and trimming were derived from the DNA. The sample includes fewer than 200,000 clones, with over 80% observed a single time. Together, the top ten hold 3.5% to 5% of the sample.

CDR1 and CDR2 were assigned from the germline V gene as SGHDN and FVKESK. Reading from cysteine to phenylalanine, the CDR3 counts 16 amino acids. The retained sequence is limited to the CDR3, 48 bases, with the frame set at the first base. V trim: 6 bases; J trim: 8 bases; unmatched bases: 14. Enrolling through a virtual design, the prospective study's participants ranged in age from roughly 18 to 95 years and lived across about two dozen United States geographic areas. In the prospective study, cohorts were assigned on the basis of participant-reported clinical history obtained from a screening survey and a study questionnaire. Recovered participants in ImmuneRACE Cohort 3 were defined as having two consecutive negative NP/OP PCR tests, clearance from a healthcare professional, or resolution of symptoms. Mobile phlebotomists in the prospective study collected whole blood, serum and a nasopharyngeal or oropharyngeal swab from every participant. Additional blood draws and questionnaires over an approximately two-month period could optionally be provided by prospective study participants. Before DNA extraction, prospective study blood samples were shipped either frozen or at room temperature.

Sequencing was carried out using PBMCs or T cells enriched from blood (not recorded which). The TCR originated in a woman aged 50 to 60 who had recovered from COVID-19. Here the chain combines TRBV14 and TRBJ1-2, with 11 middle bases fitting TRBD1. The DNA is as follows: TGTGCCAGCAGTTGGACAGGGGGCATAGGCAATTACGGCTACACCTTC. Its translation is CASSWTGGIGNYGYTF.